This T cell receptor beta chain was found in a study of blood T cells in healthy people across ages. The CDR3 spans 14 residues. Trimming pared 2 bases from V and 5 bases from J, leaving 12 bases between. Every donor contributed roughly 10 milliliters of peripheral blood by blood draw. Alongside a J-beta primer mix, a sample-barcoded 5' primer served in a second PCR lasting roughly 7 to 11 cycles. A single record per CDR3 protein comes from TCRdb applying MiXCR to the 5' RACE reads. The table shows some 850,000 distinct CDR3 sequences, with about a quarter occurring only once. This clonotype was found a few times. The sample was also reused in another study, on T cells of mothers and their children.

V and J are TRBV12-3 or TRBV12-4 and TRBJ1-2; D gene uncertain. The receptor was derived from a boy aged 5-17 years in good health. Sequenced material: blood. The CDR3 bases are TGTGCCAGCAGTTTACGGAGACTGGATTATGGCTACACCTTC. Encoded protein: CASSLRRLDYGYTF.